These T cell receptor beta chains were read from a single sample in a study of response to subunit inactivated influenza vaccine. One entry per CDR3 protein results from TCRdb running MiXCR on the RT-PCR reads. Among approximately 500,000 distinct CDR3 sequences, approximately 13% were seen once, and the ten largest hold around 12%. The sequences come from PBMCs from blood, collected 40 to 50 days after vaccination. The source of these receptors is a man aged 50-60 years who received an inactivated influenza vaccine. CDR3s include the opening cysteine and the closing phenylalanine or tryptophan. A D gene is named only where the DNA matches it firmly. Clone size appears in some rows only: once, few, many, or a class for an expanded clone.

D: TRBD2
size: few
V: TRBV9
J: TRBJ2-3
CDR3: CASSASGGITDTQYF
DNA: TGTGCCAGCAGCGCCAGCGGGGGGATCACAGATACGCAGTATTTT

D: NA
size: few
V: TRBV15
J: TRBJ1-4
CDR3: CATSLRQNEKLFF
DNA: TGTGCCACCAGCCTTCGACAGAATGAAAAACTGTTTTTT

D: TRBD1
size: NA
V: TRBV6-1
J: TRBJ1-2
CDR3: CASRTPPGQGNKGYTF
DNA: TGTGCCAGCAGAACGCCTCCGGGACAGGGGAATAAAGGCTACACCTTC

D: NA
size: few
V: TRBV5-1
J: TRBJ2-3
CDR3: CASSLALFFGDSTDTQYF
DNA: TGCGCCAGCAGCTTGGCCCTTTTCTTCGGGGATAGCACAGATACGCAGTATTTT

D: NA
size: NA
V: TRBV6-2/TRBV6-3
J: TRBJ2-5
CDR3: CASTPGTLYQETQYF
DNA: TGTGCCAGCACCCCCGGGACTTTGTACCAAGAGACCCAGTACTTC

D: NA
size: many
V: TRBV6-2/TRBV6-3
J: TRBJ2-1
CDR3: CASSLPTFSYNEQFF
DNA: TGTGCCAGCAGTCTCCCTACTTTCTCCTACAATGAGCAGTTCTTC

D: TRBD2
size: NA
V: TRBV29-1
J: TRBJ2-1
CDR3: CSVYLGLAGGQEQFF
DNA: TGCAGCGTTTACCTAGGCCTAGCGGGAGGTCAGGAGCAGTTCTTC

D: NA
size: many
V: TRBV7-8
J: TRBJ2-7
CDR3: CASTSSGMQYF
DNA: TGTGCCAGCACCTCATCTGGGATGCAGTACTTC

D: NA
size: NA
V: TRBV20-1
J: TRBJ1-1
CDR3: CSAGGVSMNTEAFF
DNA: TGCAGTGCCGGGGGCGTCTCAATGAACACTGAAGCTTTCTTT

D: NA
size: NA
V: TRBV5-1
J: TRBJ2-2
CDR3: CASSFNMDRGTGELFF
DNA: TGCGCCAGCAGCTTCAACATGGATCGGGGCACCGGGGAGCTGTTTTTT

D: NA
size: few
V: TRBV15
J: TRBJ1-2
CDR3: CATSRTWTVDYVYGYTF
DNA: TGTGCCACCAGCAGAACATGGACAGTAGACTATGTTTATGGCTACACCTTC

D: TRBD2
size: NA
V: TRBV28
J: TRBJ2-3
CDR3: CASSLLSRRGWDTQYF
DNA: TGTGCCAGCAGTTTACTATCGAGGCGGGGGTGGGATACGCAGTATTTT

D: TRBD1
size: few
V: TRBV11-1
J: TRBJ2-2
CDR3: CASSLKSGTVKNTGELFF
DNA: TGTGCCAGCAGCCTGAAGTCTGGGACAGTTAAGAACACCGGGGAGCTGTTTTTT

D: NA
size: few
V: TRBV7-9
J: TRBJ2-3
CDR3: CASSFTQGDTQYF
DNA: TGTGCCAGCAGCTTTACCCAGGGGGATACGCAGTATTTT

D: NA
size: NA
V: TRBV29-1
J: TRBJ2-7
CDR3: CSVGGATYEQYF
DNA: TGCAGCGTTGGTGGGGCAACCTACGAGCAGTACTTC

D: NA
size: NA
V: TRBV5-1
J: TRBJ2-7
CDR3: CASSFTTGRSYEQYF
DNA: TGCGCCAGCAGCTTTACGACAGGGAGGAGCTACGAGCAGTACTTC

D: NA
size: few
V: TRBV7-2
J: TRBJ2-7
CDR3: CASSPILGEQYF
DNA: TGTGCCAGCAGCCCTATCCTGGGCGAGCAGTACTTC

D: NA
size: NA
V: TRBV12-3/TRBV12-4
J: TRBJ1-5
CDR3: CASSSGQRQPQHF
DNA: TGTGCCAGCAGCTCTGGACAAAGGCAGCCCCAGCATTTT

D: TRBD2
size: NA
V: TRBV20-1
J: TRBJ2-7
CDR3: CSATGLAGAYEQYF
DNA: TGCAGTGCAACCGGACTAGCGGGAGCCTACGAGCAGTACTTC

D: NA
size: many
V: TRBV7-2
J: TRBJ2-7
CDR3: CASSLGGGGSYEQYF
DNA: TGTGCCAGCAGTTTAGGTGGGGGTGGCTCCTACGAGCAGTACTTC

D: NA
size: few
V: TRBV6-6
J: TRBJ2-1
CDR3: CASITGGHEQFF
DNA: TGTGCCAGCATTACCGGTGGGCATGAGCAGTTCTTC

D: TRBD1
size: NA
V: TRBV7-9
J: TRBJ1-6
CDR3: CASRNYGDRGNSPLHF
DNA: TGTGCCAGCAGAAATTACGGGGACAGGGGTAATTCACCCCTCCACTTT

D: TRBD1
size: NA
V: TRBV4-3
J: TRBJ2-5
CDR3: CASSQGQGVETQYF
DNA: TGCGCCAGCAGCCAAGGACAGGGGGTTGAGACCCAGTACTTC

D: NA
size: NA
V: TRBV5-1
J: TRBJ2-1
CDR3: CASSFAGRPYNEQFF
DNA: TGCGCCAGCAGCTTTGCGGGACGCCCTTACAATGAGCAGTTCTTC

D: NA
size: few
V: TRBV7-2
J: TRBJ2-7
CDR3: CASSRTLGVYEQYF
DNA: TGTGCCAGCAGCCGTACACTAGGGGTCTACGAGCAGTACTTC

D: NA
size: few
V: TRBV7-2
J: TRBJ2-3
CDR3: CASSLGTSRAADTQYF
DNA: TGTGCCAGCAGCTTAGGGACCTCCAGGGCGGCAGATACGCAGTATTTT

D: TRBD2
size: NA
V: TRBV4-3
J: TRBJ2-1
CDR3: CASSQDIAGGYNEQFF
DNA: TGCGCCAGCAGCCAAGACATAGCGGGGGGGTACAATGAGCAGTTCTTC

D: TRBD1
size: few
V: TRBV6-5
J: TRBJ2-1
CDR3: CASSYTLGQGYNEQFF
DNA: TGTGCCAGCAGTTACACACTTGGACAGGGTTACAATGAGCAGTTCTTC

D: NA
size: few
V: TRBV20-1
J: TRBJ2-1
CDR3: CSARGGLRGYNEQFF
DNA: TGCAGTGCTAGAGGCGGTTTGAGGGGTTACAATGAGCAGTTCTTC

D: NA
size: NA
V: TRBV4-1
J: TRBJ1-1
CDR3: CASSQGDWANTEAFF
DNA: TGCGCCAGCAGCCAAGGGGATTGGGCGAACACTGAAGCTTTCTTT

D: TRBD2
size: many
V: TRBV20-1
J: TRBJ2-2
CDR3: CSARGTSRNTGELFF
DNA: TGCAGTGCTAGAGGGACTAGCAGAAACACCGGGGAGCTGTTTTTT

D: NA
size: NA
V: TRBV7-8
J: TRBJ1-5
CDR3: CASSDSNQPQHF
DNA: TGTGCCAGCAGCGATAGCAATCAGCCCCAGCATTTT

D: TRBD1
size: few
V: TRBV10-3
J: TRBJ1-5
CDR3: CAISDGQGGNQPQHF
DNA: TGTGCCATCAGTGACGGACAGGGGGGCAATCAGCCCCAGCATTTT

D: NA
size: NA
V: TRBV12-3/TRBV12-4
J: TRBJ1-2
CDR3: CASTVQGRENYGYTF
DNA: TGTGCCAGCACTGTCCAGGGAAGGGAGAACTATGGCTACACCTTC

D: NA
size: many
V: TRBV12-3/TRBV12-4
J: TRBJ1-5
CDR3: CASSHRDGLNQPQHF
DNA: TGTGCCAGCAGCCACCGGGACGGCCTCAATCAGCCCCAGCATTTT

D: NA
size: many
V: TRBV6-1
J: TRBJ2-3
CDR3: CASRDGPSTDTQYF
DNA: TGTGCCAGCAGGGACGGGCCCAGCACAGATACGCAGTATTTT

D: NA
size: NA
V: TRBV12-3/TRBV12-4
J: TRBJ2-3
CDR3: CASSSVGLTDTQYF
DNA: TGTGCCAGCAGTTCAGTGGGTCTTACAGATACGCAGTATTTT